This TCR beta chain was sequenced in a study of blood T cell repertoires in COVID-19. Study as a whole: From the United States, Italy and Spain came samples of acute and convalescent COVID-19. T cells, B-cell-depleted T cells, or PBMCs provided the cDNA or gDNA that served as material.

CDR3 length equals 15 residues. Trimming removed 1 base at V and 7 bases at J, with 15 bases between. Germline assignment: CDR1 SGDLS and CDR2 YYNGEE. Original processing notes: Reference gene primer amplification yielded estimated nucleated cell counts. Here immunoSEQ multiplex PCR was the method, and the copy in TCRdb shows in-frame clones only, minus some. Clone size and the V and J calls come from that table; the DNA yielded D and trimming. The table records about 100,000 clones, approximately 80% of them present only once. This receptor was identified in a woman in her 70s with acute or convalescent COVID-19. The source material was peripheral blood. The chain has TRBV9 and TRBJ1-5, with D possibly matching TRBD1 (5 bases). DNA of the CDR3: TGTGCCAGCAGCGTACGGGGGGATGTCGGGCAGCCCCAGCATTTT. Translating it yields CASSVRGDVGQPQHF.